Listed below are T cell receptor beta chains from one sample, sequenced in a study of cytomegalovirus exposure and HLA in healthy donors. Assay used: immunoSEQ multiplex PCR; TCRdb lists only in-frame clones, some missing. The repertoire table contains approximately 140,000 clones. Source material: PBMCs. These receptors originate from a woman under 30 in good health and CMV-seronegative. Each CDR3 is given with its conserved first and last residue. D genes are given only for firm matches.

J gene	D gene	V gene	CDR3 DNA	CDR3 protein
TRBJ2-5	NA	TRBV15	TGTGCCACCAGCAGGGACGGGAGGACAGACCAACAAGAGACCCAGTACTTC	CATSRDGRTDQQETQYF
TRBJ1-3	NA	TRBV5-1	TGCGCCAGCAGCTTCCTGAACACCATATATTTT	CASSFLNTIYF
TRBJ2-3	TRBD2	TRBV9	TGTGCCAGCAGCGTAAGTACTAGCGGGAGCGCAGATACGCAGTATTTT	CASSVSTSGSADTQYF
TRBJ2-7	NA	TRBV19	TGTGCCAGTATTACTCGGGATCGAAGAGTAGACGAGCAGTACTTC	CASITRDRRVDEQYF
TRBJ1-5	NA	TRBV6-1	TGTGCCAGCAGTGAAGTGGGGCTTAATCAGCCCCAGCATTTT	CASSEVGLNQPQHF
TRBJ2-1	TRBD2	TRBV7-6	TGTGCCAGCAGCTCCAGAGTAGCGGGAGCCCCCTCGGTGGAGCAGTTCTTC	CASSSRVAGAPSVEQFF
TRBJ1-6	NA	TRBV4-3	TGCGCCAGCAGCCAGAACCCGGCACAGGACTCACCCCTCCACTTT	CASSQNPAQDSPLHF
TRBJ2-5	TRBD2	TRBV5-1	TGCGCCAGCAGCTCCCTAGCGGGAGCGGGCCAAGAGACCCAGTACTTC	CASSSLAGAGQETQYF
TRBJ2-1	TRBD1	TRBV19	TGTGCCAGTAGTACCCGCGACAGGGTAAATGAGCAGTTCTTC	CASSTRDRVNEQFF
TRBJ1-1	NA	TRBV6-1	TGTGCCAGCTCCAGGGGTCAAACCATGAACACTGAAGCTTTCTTT	CASSRGQTMNTEAFF
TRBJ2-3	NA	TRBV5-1	TGCGCCAGCAGCTTCGAAGGGTTATCAGGGACAGATACGCAGTATTTT	CASSFEGLSGTDTQYF
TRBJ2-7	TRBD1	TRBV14	TGTGCCAGCAGCCAAGATCTTGGACAGGCACCGTACTTC	CASSQDLGQAPYF
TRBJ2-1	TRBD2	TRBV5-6	TGTGCCAGCTGGGGGGAGGGGCGTCATGAGCAGTTCTTC	CASWGEGRHEQFF
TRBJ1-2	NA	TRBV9	TGTGCCAGCAGCGCCCCAAGGACTTCGGTCGGGGGCTACACCTTC	CASSAPRTSVGGYTF
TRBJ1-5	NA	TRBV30	TGTGCCTGGAGTGTATCAGGGAACTACCAGCCCCAGCATTTT	CAWSVSGNYQPQHF
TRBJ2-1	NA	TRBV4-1	TGCGCCAGCAGCCGAAAGGGGTACAATGAGCAGTTCTTC	CASSRKGYNEQFF
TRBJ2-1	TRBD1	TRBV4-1	TGCGCCAGCAGCAACGCCGGGACAGGGAACTACAATGAGCAGTTCTTC	CASSNAGTGNYNEQFF
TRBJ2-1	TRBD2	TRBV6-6	TGTGCCAGCAGTTACGGGCGACTAGCGGGGAACAATGAGCAGTTCTTC	CASSYGRLAGNNEQFF
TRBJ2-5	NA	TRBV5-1	TGCGCCAGCAGTTCCTTGGCAGAAGAGACCCAGTACTTC	CASSSLAEETQYF
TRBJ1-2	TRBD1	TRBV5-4	TGTGCCAGCAGCTTGGCCGGGACAGGGGCTGTGAGTGGCTACACCTTC	CASSLAGTGAVSGYTF
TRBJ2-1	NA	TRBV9	TGTGCCAGCGGCAAGGGTTCGGGGAATGAGCAGTTCTTC	CASGKGSGNEQFF
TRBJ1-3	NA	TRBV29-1	TGCAGCGCTATACAGGGAAACACCATATATTTT	CSAIQGNTIYF
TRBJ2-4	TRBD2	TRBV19	TGTGCCAGTAGTATAGTGGGAGGGATCCAAAACATTCAGTACTTC	CASSIVGGIQNIQYF
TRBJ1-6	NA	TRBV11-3	TGTGCCAGCAGCCCACGGGACTTGGAGCCCCTCCACTTT	CASSPRDLEPLHF
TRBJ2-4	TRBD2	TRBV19	TGTGCCAGTAGTATGCCTAGCGGAGTATCCAAAAACATTCAGTACTTC	CASSMPSGVSKNIQYF
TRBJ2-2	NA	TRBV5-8	TGTGCCAGCAGCTTGGGGACTTACTCGAACACCGGGGAGCTGTTTTTT	CASSLGTYSNTGELFF
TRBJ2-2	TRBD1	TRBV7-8	TGTGCCAGCGGCCAGACAGGGGAGGACACCGGGGAGCTGTTTTTT	CASGQTGEDTGELFF
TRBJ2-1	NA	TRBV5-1	TGCGCCAGCAGCCCGGGACTGAACTACAATGAGCAGTTCTTC	CASSPGLNYNEQFF
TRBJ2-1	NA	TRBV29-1	TGCAGCGTTGATGGGCGGGACGGCCTACTAGGTTACAATGAGCAGTTCTTC	CSVDGRDGLLGYNEQFF
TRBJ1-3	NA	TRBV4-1	TGCGCCAGCAGCCAACGGGGAGGGTCGTCCTCTGGAAACACCATATATTTT	CASSQRGGSSSGNTIYF
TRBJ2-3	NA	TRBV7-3	TGTGCCAGCAGCCGGGTTCTCACAGATACGCAGTATTTT	CASSRVLTDTQYF
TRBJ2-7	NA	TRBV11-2	TGTGCCAGCAGCCGTTACACACCTCACGAGCAGTACTTC	CASSRYTPHEQYF
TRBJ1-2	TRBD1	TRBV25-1	TGTGCCAGCAGTAAACCGGGACAGGGCCATGGCTACACCTTC	CASSKPGQGHGYTF
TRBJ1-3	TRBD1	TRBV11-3	TGTGCCAGCAGCTTAGCCATCACAGGGGCCGCCATATATTTT	CASSLAITGAAIYF
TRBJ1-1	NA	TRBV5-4	TGTGCCAGCTTCGACCGGGGGGTTCGGGTCATGAACACTGAAGCTTTCTTT	CASFDRGVRVMNTEAFF
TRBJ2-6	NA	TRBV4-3	TGCGCCAGCAGCCAAGAGGACACGACTGGGGCCAACGTCCTGACTTTC	CASSQEDTTGANVLTF
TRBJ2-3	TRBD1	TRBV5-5	TGTGCCAGCAGCTTGGAGGGGACAGGGGGCGCGGATACGCAGTATTTT	CASSLEGTGGADTQYF
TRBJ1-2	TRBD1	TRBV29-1	TGCAGCGCGGACAGGGTTAACTATGGCTACACCTTC	CSADRVNYGYTF
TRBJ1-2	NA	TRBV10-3	TGTGCCATCAGTGGCCCTACTTCGGAGGGCTACACCTTC	CAISGPTSEGYTF
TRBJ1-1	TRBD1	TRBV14	TGTGCCAGCAGCCTTTTAGGACAGGTGCTAGCGTTGAACACTGAAGCTTTCTTT	CASSLLGQVLALNTEAFF
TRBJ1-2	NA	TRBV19	TGTGCCAGTAGTATGGCAGGGTACGGCTACACCTTC	CASSMAGYGYTF
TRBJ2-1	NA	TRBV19	TGTGCCAGTAGTCCCCGTTCCGTCGGTGAGCAGTTCTTC	CASSPRSVGEQFF
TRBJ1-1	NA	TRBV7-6	TGTGCCAGCAGCTTAGGTCCCCAGGGCGGCACTGAAGCTTTCTTT	CASSLGPQGGTEAFF
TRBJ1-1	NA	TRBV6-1	TGTGCCAGCAGTAGTCCCCGGGAGGCTTTCTTT	CASSSPREAFF
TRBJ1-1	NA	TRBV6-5	TGTGCCAGCAGCTCCAACGGGGGGGTACGCACTGAAGCTTTCTTT	CASSSNGGVRTEAFF
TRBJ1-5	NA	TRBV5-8	TGTGCCAGCAGCTTGTATAATCAGCCCCAGCATTTT	CASSLYNQPQHF
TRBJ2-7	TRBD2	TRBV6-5	TGTGCCAGCAGCCCCCGGACTAGCGGAACCTACGAGCAGTACTTC	CASSPRTSGTYEQYF
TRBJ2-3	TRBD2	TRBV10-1	TGCGCCAGCAGTGATCCGGCTAGCGGGAAGAGCACAGATACGCAGTATTTT	CASSDPASGKSTDTQYF